This T cell receptor beta chain was obtained from a study of OX40 agonist ivuxolimab in advanced cancers. Study information: Patients were treated with ivuxolimab, an agonistic anti-OX40 (CD134) antibody.

Repertoires were generated with immunoSEQ multiplex PCR, while TCRdb's copy carries only in-frame clones and drops some. This sample carries fewer than 45,000 clones, roughly 90% of them seen once, and the ten largest clones take 16%. The CDR3 spans 16 residues. CDR1 and CDR2 from the germline V gene are MNHEY and SMNVEV (reference sequence). V gave up 6 bases and J gave up 4 bases, with 22 bases separating them. This clone was recorded only once. The sample here was CD4+ or CD8+ T cells sorted from blood, taken in a trial of the OX40 agonist ivuxolimab. The V gene is TRBV27, the J gene TRBJ2-7, with a possible D match to TRBD2 (7 bases). This clonotype was sampled from an adult with an advanced solid tumor such as melanoma, head and neck, liver or kidney cancer. CDR3 bases: TGTGCCAGCAGCCGACGGGGGGCCCTCTCCTTATACGAGCAGTACTTC. This gives the protein CASSRRGALSLYEQYF.